This T cell receptor beta chain comes out of a study of response to subunit inactivated influenza vaccine. This clonotype turned up a few times. The CDR3 has 13 residues. Germline V gene sequence: CDR1 SQVTM, CDR2 ANQGSEA. V lost 3 bases and J 2 bases, leaving 9 bases between the germline ends. TCRdb re-called the RT-PCR reads with MiXCR, one entry per CDR3 protein. This sample yields about 520,000 distinct CDR3 sequences, of which around 25% are seen a single time; over 1.5% belongs to the top ten. The chain couples TRBV29-1 to TRBJ2-3; no clear D. The sequencing here drew on CD4+ T cells sorted from PBMCs, taken around 5 days after vaccination. This sequence was found in a man aged 50-59 years who received an inactivated influenza vaccine. The CDR3 bases are TGCAGCGTTGAGGGCAGATTCACAGATACGCAGTATTTT. It encodes CSVEGRFTDTQYF.